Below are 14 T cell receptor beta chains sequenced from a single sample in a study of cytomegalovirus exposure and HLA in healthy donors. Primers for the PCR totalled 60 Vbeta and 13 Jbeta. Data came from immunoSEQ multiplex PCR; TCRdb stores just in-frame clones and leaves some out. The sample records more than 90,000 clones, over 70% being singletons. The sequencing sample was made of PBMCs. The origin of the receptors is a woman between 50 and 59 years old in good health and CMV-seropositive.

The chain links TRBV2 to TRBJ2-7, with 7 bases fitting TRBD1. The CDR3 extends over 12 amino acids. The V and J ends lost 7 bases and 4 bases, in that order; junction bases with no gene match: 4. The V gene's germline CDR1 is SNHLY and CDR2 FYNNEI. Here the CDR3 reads CASMGQTYEQYF. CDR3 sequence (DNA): TGTGCCAGCATGGGACAGACTTACGAGCAGTACTTC. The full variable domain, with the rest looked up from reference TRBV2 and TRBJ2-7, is EPEVTQTPSHQVTQMGQEVILRCVPISNHLYFYWYRQILGQKVEFLVSFYNNEISEKSEIFDDQFSVERPDGSNFTLKIRSTKLEDSAMYFCASMGQTYEQYFGPGTRLTVT.

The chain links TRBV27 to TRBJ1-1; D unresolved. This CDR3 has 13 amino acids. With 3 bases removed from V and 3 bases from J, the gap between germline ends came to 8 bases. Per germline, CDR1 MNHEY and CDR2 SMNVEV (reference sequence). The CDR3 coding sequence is TGTGCCAGCAGTTTGCGAGGGTACACTGAAGCTTTCTTT. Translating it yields CASSLRGYTEAFF.

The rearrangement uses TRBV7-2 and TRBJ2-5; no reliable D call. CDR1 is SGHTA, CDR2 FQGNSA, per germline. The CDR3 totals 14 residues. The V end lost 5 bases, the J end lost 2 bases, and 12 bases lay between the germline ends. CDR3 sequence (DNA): TGTGCCAGCAGCCGTTCGGGTGGGCAAGAGACCCAGTACTTC. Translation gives CASSRSGGQETQYF.

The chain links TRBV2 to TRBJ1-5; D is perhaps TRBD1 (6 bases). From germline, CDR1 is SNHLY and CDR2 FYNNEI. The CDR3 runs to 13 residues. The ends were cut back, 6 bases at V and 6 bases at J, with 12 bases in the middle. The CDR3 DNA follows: TGTGCCAGCAGCCCTCAGGGGTTTCAGCCCCAGCATTTT. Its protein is CASSPQGFQPQHF.

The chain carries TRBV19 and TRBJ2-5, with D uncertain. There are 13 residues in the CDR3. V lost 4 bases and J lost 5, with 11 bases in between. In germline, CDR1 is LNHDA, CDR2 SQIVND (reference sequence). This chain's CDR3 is CASSTLQRETQYF. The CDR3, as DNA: TGTGCCAGTAGTACTCTCCAGAGGGAGACCCAGTACTTC.

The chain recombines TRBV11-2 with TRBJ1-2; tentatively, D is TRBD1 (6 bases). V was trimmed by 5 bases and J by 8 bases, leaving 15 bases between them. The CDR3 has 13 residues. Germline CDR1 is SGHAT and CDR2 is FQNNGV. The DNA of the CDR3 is TGTGCCAGCAGCGGCACAGGGTTGTTCGGCTACACCTTC. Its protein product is CASSGTGLFGYTF. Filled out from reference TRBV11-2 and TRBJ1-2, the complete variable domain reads EAGVAQSPRYKIIEKRQSVAFWCNPISGHATLYWYQQILGQGPKLLIQFQNNGVVDDSQLPKDRFSAERLKGVDSTLKIQPAKLEDSAVYLCASSGTGLFGYTFGSGTRLTVV.

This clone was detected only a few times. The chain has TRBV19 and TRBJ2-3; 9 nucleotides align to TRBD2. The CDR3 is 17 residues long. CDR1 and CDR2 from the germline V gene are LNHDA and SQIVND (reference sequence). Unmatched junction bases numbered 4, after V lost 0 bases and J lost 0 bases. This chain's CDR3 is CASSIETSGQSTDTQYF. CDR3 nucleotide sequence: TGTGCCAGTAGTATAGAGACTAGCGGACAAAGCACAGATACGCAGTATTTT.

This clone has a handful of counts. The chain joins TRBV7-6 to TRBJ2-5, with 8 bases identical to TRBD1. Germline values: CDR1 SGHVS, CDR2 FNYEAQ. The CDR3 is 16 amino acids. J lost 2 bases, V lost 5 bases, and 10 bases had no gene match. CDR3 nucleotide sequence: TGTGCCAGCAGCCCGTGGACAGGGCCCCCTCAAGAGACCCAGTACTTC. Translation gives CASSPWTGPPQETQYF.

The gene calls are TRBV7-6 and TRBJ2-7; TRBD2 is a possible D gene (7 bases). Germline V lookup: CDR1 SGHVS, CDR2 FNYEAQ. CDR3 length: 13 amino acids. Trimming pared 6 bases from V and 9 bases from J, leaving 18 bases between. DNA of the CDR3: TGTGCCAGCAGGGGGGAAGGGGGGGTTGTGCAGTACTTC. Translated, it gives CASRGEGGVVQYF.

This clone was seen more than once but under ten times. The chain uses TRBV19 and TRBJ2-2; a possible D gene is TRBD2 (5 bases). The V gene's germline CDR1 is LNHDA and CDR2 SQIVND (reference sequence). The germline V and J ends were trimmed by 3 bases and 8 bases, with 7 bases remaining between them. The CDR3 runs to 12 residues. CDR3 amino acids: CASSIGGGELFF. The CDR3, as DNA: TGTGCCAGTAGTATCGGCGGGGGGGAGCTGTTTTTT.

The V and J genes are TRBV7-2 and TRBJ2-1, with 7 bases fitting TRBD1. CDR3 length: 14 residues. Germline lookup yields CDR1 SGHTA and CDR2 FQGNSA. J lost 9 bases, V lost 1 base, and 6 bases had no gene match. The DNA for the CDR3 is TGTGCCAGCAGCTTAGTAAAGAGGGACAGTGAGCAGTTCTTC. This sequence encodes CASSLVKRDSEQFF. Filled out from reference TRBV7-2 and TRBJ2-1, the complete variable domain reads GAGVSQSPSNKVTEKGKDVELRCDPISGHTALYWYRQSLGQGLEFLIYFQGNSAPDKSGLPSDRFSAERTGGSVSTLTIQRTQQEDSAVYLCASSLVKRDSEQFFGPGTRLTVL.

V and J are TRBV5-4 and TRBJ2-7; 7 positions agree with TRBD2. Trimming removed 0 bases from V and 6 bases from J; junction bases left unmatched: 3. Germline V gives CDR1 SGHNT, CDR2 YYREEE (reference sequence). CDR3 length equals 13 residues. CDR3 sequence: CASSLDGRGEQYF. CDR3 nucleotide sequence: TGTGCCAGCAGCTTGGATGGGAGGGGCGAGCAGTACTTC.

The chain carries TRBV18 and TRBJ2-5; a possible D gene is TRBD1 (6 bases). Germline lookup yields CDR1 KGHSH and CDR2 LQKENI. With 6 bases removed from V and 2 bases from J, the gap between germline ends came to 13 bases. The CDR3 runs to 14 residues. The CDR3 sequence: CASSPGQSQETQYF. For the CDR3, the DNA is TGTGCCAGCTCCCCTGGACAGTCTCAAGAGACCCAGTACTTC.

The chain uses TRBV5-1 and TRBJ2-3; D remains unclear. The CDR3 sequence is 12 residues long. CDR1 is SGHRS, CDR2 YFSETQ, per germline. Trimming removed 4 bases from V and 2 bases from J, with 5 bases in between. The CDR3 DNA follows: TGCGCCAGCAGCCAAGCCACAGATACGCAGTATTTT. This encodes CASSQATDTQYF. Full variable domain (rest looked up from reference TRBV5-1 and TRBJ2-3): KAGVTQTPRYLIKTRGQQVTLSCSPISGHRSVSWYQQTPGQGLQFLFEYFSETQRNKGNFPGRFSGRQFSNSRSEMNVSTLELGDSALYLCASSQATDTQYFGPGTRLTVL.